The sequence of this T cell receptor (beta chain) was determined in a study of blood T cell repertoires in COVID-19. Study context: Acute-phase and convalescent COVID-19 samples originated in the United States, Italy and Spain. Sample material is recorded as cDNA or gDNA derived from T cells, B-cell-depleted T cells, or PBMCs.

This clone has more than one count but fewer than ten. Authors' analysis steps: Nucleated cell number was recorded as an estimate derived from reference gene primer amplification. Only in-frame clones appear in the TCRdb table, and some are missing; sequencing was by immunoSEQ multiplex PCR. V and J calls and clone size are given by that table; D and trimming were obtained from the DNA. The sample yields 80,000 to 100,000 clones, around 90% seen once. There are 13 residues in the CDR3. Trimming took 5 bases from V and 7 from J, leaving 9 bases between them. This sequence joins TRBV12-3 or TRBV12-4 and TRBJ2-6; no clear D. Specimen: peripheral blood. The receptor's source is a human donor with active COVID-19. The donor label of this sample is uncertain. In DNA form, the CDR3 reads TGTGCCAGCAGTCAAATTTTTGCCAACGTCCTGACTTTC. It translates to CASSQIFANVLTF.